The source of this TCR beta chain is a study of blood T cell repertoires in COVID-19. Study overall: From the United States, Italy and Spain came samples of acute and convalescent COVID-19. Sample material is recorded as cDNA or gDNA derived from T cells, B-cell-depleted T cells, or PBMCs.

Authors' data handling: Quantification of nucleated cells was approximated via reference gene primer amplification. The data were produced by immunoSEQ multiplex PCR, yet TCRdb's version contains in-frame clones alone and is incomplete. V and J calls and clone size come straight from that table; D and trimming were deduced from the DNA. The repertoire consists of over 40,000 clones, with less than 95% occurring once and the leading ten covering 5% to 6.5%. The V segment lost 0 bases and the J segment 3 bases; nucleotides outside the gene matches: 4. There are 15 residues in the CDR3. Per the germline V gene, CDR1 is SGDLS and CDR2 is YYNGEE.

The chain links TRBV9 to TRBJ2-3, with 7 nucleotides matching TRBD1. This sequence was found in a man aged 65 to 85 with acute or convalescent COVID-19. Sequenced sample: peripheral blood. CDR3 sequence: CASSVAMGQTDTQYF. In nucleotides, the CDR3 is TGTGCCAGCAGCGTAGCTATGGGACAGACAGATACGCAGTATTTT.